The 27 T cell receptor beta chains reported below all come from one sample, sequenced in a study of breast tumors, draining lymph nodes, adjacent tissues. Breast cancer patients provided tissue from their axillary draining lymph nodes. TCRdb re-derived calls from the multiplex PCR reads in MiXCR, one entry per CDR3 protein. The table includes 85,000 to 130,000 distinct CDR3 sequences, 30% detected once. Sample: axillary lymph node tissue. The receptor source for this set is a female donor with breast cancer. Some clones in this sample may be carry-over from other donors' samples.

The table lists this clonotype with a count of one. V is TRBV7-8 and J is TRBJ1-3; 12 bases fit TRBD1. The V and J ends lost 5 bases and 8 bases, in that order; junction bases with no gene match: 4. The germline CDR1 and CDR2 sequences are SGHVS and FQNEAQ. The CDR3 runs 14 residues. The CDR3 reads CASSIGTGGDTIYF. The CDR3 DNA reads TGTGCCAGCAGCATCGGGACAGGGGGCGACACCATATATTTT.

This clonotype was seen at least ten times. The chain couples TRBV5-1 to TRBJ2-1, with D possibly TRBD2 on 6 matching bases. The CDR3 is 14 residues long. V lost 0 bases to trimming and J lost 5 bases, with 9 bases between them. Germline V lookup: CDR1 SGHRS, CDR2 YFSETQ. Here the CDR3 reads CASSLGTTHNEQFF. The CDR3, as DNA: TGCGCCAGCAGCTTGGGGACTACCCACAATGAGCAGTTCTTC.

The gene calls are TRBV29-1 and TRBJ2-1; 7 bases map to TRBD2. The CDR3 spans 15 residues. Per the germline V gene, CDR1 is SQVTM and CDR2 is ANQGSEA. Trimming took 8 bases from V and 0 from J; bases not matched to a gene: 10. CDR3 in DNA: TGCAGCACCAAACTAGCGTCCAGCTCCTACAATGAGCAGTTCTTC. This translates into CSTKLASSSYNEQFF.

This clonotype was seen repeatedly, ten times or more. The chain combines TRBV20-1 with TRBJ2-3, with D tentatively TRBD1 or TRBD2 (6 bases each). The CDR3 sequence is 12 residues long. Trimming took off 6 bases at V and 5 bases at J, with 12 bases between the two ends. Germline CDR1 and CDR2: DFQATT and SNEGSKA (reference sequence). DNA of the CDR3: TGCAGTGCGCAACAGGGAGGAGATACGCAGTATTTT. Translating it yields CSAQQGGDTQYF.

As for this clonotype: The junction and the germline gene differ at one end; a read error may be behind it. The chain recombines TRBV10-1 with TRBJ2-7; a weak D match, TRBD1 (5 bases). In germline, CDR1 is WNHNN, CDR2 SYGVQD (reference sequence). The CDR3 is 15 amino acids. The CDR3 is CAGSELEGDSYEQYF. The CDR3 DNA follows: TGCGCCGGCAGTGAGCTTGAAGGGGACTCCTACGAGCAGTACTTC.

This clonotype was counted at least ten times. The chain uses TRBV27 and TRBJ2-7; 7 bases match TRBD2. CDR3 length: 15 amino acids. CDR1 MNHEY and CDR2 SMNVEV come from the germline V gene (reference sequence). Trimming took 5 bases from V and 6 from J; bases not matched to a gene: 13. DNA for the CDR3: TGTGCCAGCAGTCCCCTGGGCGGGAGCGCGGGCGAGCAGTACTTC. Residues: CASSPLGGSAGEQYF.

The V call is TRBV10-2, the J call TRBJ2-2; 13 positions agree with TRBD2. Looked up from germline, CDR1 is WSHSY and CDR2 is SAAADI. CDR3 length: 17 residues. V lost 5 bases and J lost 3; bases outside the gene matches: 6. In DNA, the CDR3 is TGCGCCAGCAGTCCTGGACTAGCGGGGGCAGACACCGGGGAGCTGTTTTTT. Encoded protein: CASSPGLAGADTGELFF.

The genes are TRBV20-1 and TRBJ2-2, with D possibly matching TRBD2 (5 bases). The CDR3 contains 13 residues. The V end lost 1 base, the J end lost 4 bases, and 7 bases lay between the germline ends. The V gene's germline CDR1 is DFQATT and CDR2 SNEGSKA (reference sequence). Here the CDR3 reads CSARAGGTGELFF. The CDR3, as DNA: TGCAGTGCTAGAGCAGGAGGCACCGGGGAGCTGTTTTTT.

This chain links TRBV9 with TRBJ2-7; a weak D match, TRBD1 (6 bases). From germline, CDR1 is SGDLS and CDR2 YYNGEE. V shed 3 bases and J shed 12 bases, with 25 bases lying between them. The CDR3 is made up of 15 amino acids. The CDR3 sequence: CASSAHGQLNYGPYF. For the CDR3, the DNA is TGTGCCAGCAGCGCTCACGGACAGCTTAACTACGGGCCGTACTTC.

Note on this clonotype: The DNA is left out, because the CDR3 cannot be placed on it with certainty; the CDR3 is given as TCRdb lists it. This sequence joins TRBV20-1 and TRBJ2-2; TRBD1, as called in the table, went unchecked against the DNA. Per germline, CDR1 DFQATT and CDR2 SNEGSKA (reference sequence). Ends included, the CDR3 has 18 residues. The chain's CDR3 is CSAFRGGAYEQYFGELFF.

The chain couples TRBV28 to TRBJ1-5; weak D call: TRBD1 (6 bases). CDR1 and CDR2 (germline): MDHEN, SYDVKM. CDR3 length: 15 amino acids. The germline V and J ends were trimmed by 6 bases and 6 bases, with 18 bases remaining between them. CDR3 nucleotide sequence: TGTGCCAGCAGCCTTGAGGGGGGGGGGCGTCAGCCCCAGCATTTT. Translated, it gives CASSLEGGGRQPQHF.

This clonotype was detected many times. The genes are TRBV9 and TRBJ2-1; 8 bases are a match to TRBD2. V lost 6 bases, J lost 0 bases, and 8 bases stayed unmatched. Germline V gene data show CDR1 as SGDLS and CDR2 as YYNGEE. CDR3 length: 16 residues. For the CDR3, the DNA is TGTGCCAGCAAACGAGCGGGGGATAGCTCCTACAATGAGCAGTTCTTC. Encoded protein: CASKRAGDSSYNEQFF.

In this sample, this clonotype turned up many times. The chain recombines TRBV14 with TRBJ2-1; 11 nucleotides line up with TRBD1. Trimming at V came to 4 bases and at J to 5 bases, leaving 7 bases not matched to a gene. Germline lookup yields CDR1 SGHDN and CDR2 FVKESK. This CDR3 is built from 16 residues. The CDR3 is CASSRTPGQGDNEQFF. Written as DNA, the CDR3 is TGTGCCAGCAGCCGAACTCCGGGACAGGGGGACAATGAGCAGTTCTTC. The whole variable domain, filled in from reference TRBV14 and TRBJ2-1, reads EAGVTQFPSHSVIEKGQTVTLRCDPISGHDNLYWYRRVMGKEIKFLLHFVKESKQDESGMPNNRFLAERTGGTYSTLKVQPAELEDSGVYFCASSRTPGQGDNEQFFGPGTRLTVL.

This chain joins TRBV4-3 and TRBJ2-4; D remains unclear. The V gene lost 1 base and the J gene lost 6 bases, with 13 bases spanning the gap. CDR1 and CDR2 from the germline V gene are LGHNA and YSLEER. This CDR3 comprises 15 residues. This chain's CDR3 is CASSQALKARNIQYF. The CDR3 nucleotides are TGCGCCAGCAGCCAAGCTCTTAAGGCCCGAAACATTCAGTACTTC.

This clonotype was detected ten times or more. The chain couples TRBV5-1 to TRBJ2-1; the match to TRBD2 covers 15 bases. V lost 0 bases and J lost 7; bases outside the gene matches: 2. The CDR3 is 16 residues long. The germline gives CDR1 SGHRS, CDR2 YFSETQ. CDR3 region: CASSLVGLAGGNEQFF. The CDR3 region has the DNA TGCGCCAGCAGCTTGGTTGGACTAGCGGGAGGGAATGAGCAGTTCTTC. The full variable domain, completed using reference TRBV5-1 and TRBJ2-1, is KAGVTQTPRYLIKTRGQQVTLSCSPISGHRSVSWYQQTPGQGLQFLFEYFSETQRNKGNFPGRFSGRQFSNSRSEMNVSTLELGDSALYLCASSLVGLAGGNEQFFGPGTRLTVL.

This clonotype was seen at least ten times. The chain has TRBV7-9 and TRBJ2-2, with D possibly being TRBD2 (6 bases). This CDR3 region has 15 residues. Germline assignment: CDR1 SEHNR and CDR2 FQNEAQ (reference sequence). Trimming removed 2 bases from V and 7 bases from J, with 14 bases in between. CDR3 sequence: CASSLQGRGLGELFF. Here the CDR3 DNA reads TGTGCCAGCAGCTTACAGGGAAGGGGACTCGGGGAGCTGTTTTTT. Full variable domain (rest looked up from reference TRBV7-9 and TRBJ2-2): DTGVSQNPRHKITKRGQNVTFRCDPISEHNRLYWYRQTLGQGPEFLTYFQNEAQLEKSRLLSDRFSAERPKGSFSTLEIQRTEQGDSAMYLCASSLQGRGLGELFFGEGSRLTVL.

At least ten counts were recorded for this clonotype. The chain links TRBV2 to TRBJ1-1; 9 bases are a match to TRBD1. This CDR3 contains 16 residues. The V segment lost 5 bases and the J segment 7 bases; nucleotides outside the gene matches: 14. Germline V gene sequence: CDR1 SNHLY, CDR2 FYNNEI. The DNA of the CDR3 is TGTGCCAGCAGTATACAGGGGGCTAAAAATGGTGGTGAAGCTTTCTTT. This translates into CASSIQGAKNGGEAFF.

In this sample, this clonotype turned up many times. One end of the junction does not line up with germline, which may come from a read error. The CDR3 sequence is CAISGDRPGHF. The CDR3 DNA follows: TGTGCCATCAGTGGGGACAGACCGGGGCACTTC. The rearrangement links TRBV10-3 to TRBJ2-5; 7 bases align to TRBD1. CDR3 size: 11 residues. In germline, CDR1 is ENHRY, CDR2 SYGVKD.

This clonotype appeared many times. The chain carries TRBV5-6 and TRBJ2-1; 10 nucleotides line up with TRBD2. The CDR3 covers 21 residues. Germline CDR1 reads SGHDT; CDR2 reads YYEEEE. V shed 4 bases and J 8 bases; nucleotides not matched to a gene: 27. The CDR3 sequence: CASSLSWVRGTSVSYKDEQFF. The CDR3 DNA sequence: TGTGCCAGCAGCCTTTCTTGGGTCCGCGGGACTAGCGTTAGCTATAAGGATGAGCAGTTCTTC.

This clonotype was observed a few times. This sequence may be a read error, since a much larger clone differs from it by one base. V usage is TRBV6-6 and J usage is TRBJ1-3, with 10 bases fitting TRBD1. Germline V lookup: CDR1 MNHNY, CDR2 SVGAGI (reference sequence). V trimming: 5 bases; J trimming: 4 bases; junction bases outside the gene matches: 8. The CDR3 totals 16 residues. The CDR3 nucleotides are TGTGCCAGCAGTCCCCTGGGACAGGGGATAGGAAACACCATATATTTT. Its protein product is CASSPLGQGIGNTIYF.

There are many counts of this clonotype. The chain has TRBV20-1 and TRBJ2-1; maybe TRBD2 (6 bases). Trimming took off 1 base at V and 2 bases at J, with 21 bases between the two ends. Germline V gene data show CDR1 as DFQATT and CDR2 as SNEGSKA (reference sequence). The CDR3 loop spans 18 amino acids. The CDR3 spells CSARAPLRGGKAYNEQFF. DNA for the CDR3: TGCAGTGCTAGAGCCCCCCTACGTGGCGGGAAGGCCTACAATGAGCAGTTCTTC.

This clonotype was detected only a few times. Compared with germline, one end of the junction differs, possibly owing to a read error. This rearrangement joins TRBV6-2 or TRBV6-3 to TRBJ2-3, with 10 bases aligning to TRBD1. The CDR3 contains 13 residues. Germline V CDR1 and CDR2: MNHEY, SVGEGT. This CDR3 is CASSHSRGTGANF. CDR3 in DNA: TGTGCCAGCAGTCACTCGCGTGGGACAGGGGCTAATTTT.

This clonotype was observed many times. The V call is TRBV7-3, the J call TRBJ2-5, with 8 bases fitting TRBD1. J lost 1 base, V lost 4 bases, and 2 bases had no gene match. The CDR3 extends over 14 amino acids. Germline V CDR1 and CDR2: SGHTA, FQGTGA. The CDR3 DNA sequence: TGTGCCAGCAGCTCGGACAGGGCCCAAGAGACCCAGTACTTC. Protein: CASSSDRAQETQYF.

This clonotype was observed at least ten times. The chain employs TRBV27 and TRBJ1-2; D perhaps matches TRBD1 (5 bases). Germline V CDR1 and CDR2: MNHEY, SMNVEV (reference sequence). The CDR3 has 13 residues. V shed 2 bases and J shed 8 bases, with 12 bases lying between them. The CDR3 DNA sequence: TGTGCCAGCAGTTTAGACAGATTCGGAGGCTACACCTTC. It codes for CASSLDRFGGYTF.

The chain links TRBV18 to TRBJ1-6, with 7 bases lining up with TRBD1. Trimming at V came to 11 bases and at J to 7 bases, leaving 2 bases not matched to a gene. CDR3 length: 11 amino acids. Germline CDR1 is KGHSH and CDR2 is LQKENI. CDR3 nucleotides: TGTGCCTACAGGGGAAATTCACCCCTCCACTTT. Its protein is CAYRGNSPLHF.

The CDR3 here is CATSSFGTESYEQYF. The CDR3 coding sequence is TGTGCCACCAGTAGCTTCGGGACAGAATCCTACGAGCAGTACTTC. The chain links TRBV24-1 to TRBJ2-7; 7 bases are shared with TRBD1. The V segment lost 6 bases and the J segment 1 base; nucleotides outside the gene matches: 8. This CDR3 has 15 residues. In germline, CDR1 is KGHDR, CDR2 SFDVKD.

A note on this clonotype: This may stem from a read error, because a much larger clone lies one nucleotide away. This chain joins TRBV6-5 and TRBJ1-5, with D maybe TRBD1 (5 bases). The V and J ends lost 5 bases and 2 bases respectively, with 10 bases between them. This CDR3 spans 14 amino acids. The germline V gene has CDR1 MNHEY and CDR2 SVGAGI. CDR3 in amino acids: CASSGLTGNQPQHF. The CDR3 bases are TGTGCCAGCAGTGGGTTGACAGGCAATCAGCCCCAGCATTTT.